These T cell receptor beta chains were read from a single sample in a study of early T cells in non-severe SARS-CoV-2 infection. MiXCR, run by TCRdb on the 5' RACE reads, gives a single entry per CDR3 protein. The sample carries under 60,000 distinct CDR3 sequences, 8.5% to 10% recorded once. Sequenced here: whole blood, sampled at baseline. The receptors were gathered from an adult who was a healthcare worker with PCR-confirmed SARS-CoV-2 infection or an uninfected control (not recorded which). CDR3s include the opening cysteine and the closing phenylalanine or tryptophan. The order of the fields is J gene, D gene, CDR3 length, V gene, clone size, CDR3 DNA, CDR3 protein. D genes are given only for firm matches. For some rows the clone size is stated as once, few or many, or as a class when expanded; others skip it.

TRBJ2-1 | . | 12 | TRBV11-1 | . | TGTGCCAGCAGCCTGAGCTACAATGAGCAGTTCTTC | CASSLSYNEQFF
TRBJ1-2 | . | 13 | TRBV19 | few | TGTGCCAGTAGTATAGATCGGGTTCGCGGCTACACCTTC | CASSIDRVRGYTF
TRBJ2-2 | . | 14 | TRBV14 | many | TGTGCCAGCAGCCAAGGGCGGCGGGGTCGGGAGCTGTTTTTT | CASSQGRRGRELFF
TRBJ2-1 | . | 15 | TRBV4-2 | few | TGTGCCAGCAGCCAAGACCCGCCGGGGTACAATGAGCAGTTCTTC | CASSQDPPGYNEQFF
TRBJ1-2 | TRBD1 | 17 | TRBV5-1 | . | TGCGCCAGCAGCTCCCGGCCAGGGGGAGTATTAGACTATGGCTACACCTTC | CASSSRPGGVLDYGYTF
TRBJ2-2 | . | 16 | TRBV6-6 | few | TGTGCCAGCACCCATTGGGGCAGGGTAAACACCGGGGAGCTGTTTTTT | CASTHWGRVNTGELFF
TRBJ2-3 | TRBD2 | 12 | TRBV5-4 | many | TGTGCTTCGGGGGGGGCCCCCCATACGCAGTATTTT | CASGGAPHTQYF
TRBJ2-7 | TRBD1 | 16 | TRBV3-1 | few | TGTGCCAGCAGCCCCTCGTTGGACAGGGGATTCTACGAGCAGTACTTC | CASSPSLDRGFYEQYF
TRBJ2-3 | TRBD2 | 16 | TRBV12-3/TRBV12-4 | many | TGTGCCAGCAGTCCGTCGCGACTAGCGGGCACAGATACGCAGTATTTT | CASSPSRLAGTDTQYF
TRBJ2-3 | . | 13 | TRBV7-9 | many | TGTGCCAGCAGCGAGTTGTGGGCAGATACGCAGTATTTT | CASSELWADTQYF
TRBJ2-1 | . | 12 | TRBV30 | . | TGTGCCTGGAGTGATGGGAGGAATGAGCAGTTCTTC | CAWSDGRNEQFF